This T cell receptor (beta chain) was identified during a study of T cell responses to AZD1222 COVID-19 vaccine. Study results and limitations: Sampling captured repertoires only after the peak T cell response.

V shed 5 bases, J shed 1 base, and the junction held 4 bases outside the gene matches. The CDR3 contains 14 residues. CDR1 SGHRS and CDR2 YFSETQ come from the germline V gene. The protocol was immunoSEQ multiplex PCR, while the TCRdb copy is restricted to in-frame clones and leaves out a portion. This sample has tens of thousands of clones, with 89% found just once. Concerning this clone: Antigen: not known.

J is TRBJ2-7 and V is TRBV5-1; 9 bases line up with TRBD2. Specimen: peripheral blood, collected on day 0 of AZD1222 vaccination. This receptor was identified in an adult in good health. The CDR3, as DNA: TGCGCCAGCAGGCGGACTAGCGAGTCCTACGAGCAGTACTTC. Residues: CASRRTSESYEQYF.